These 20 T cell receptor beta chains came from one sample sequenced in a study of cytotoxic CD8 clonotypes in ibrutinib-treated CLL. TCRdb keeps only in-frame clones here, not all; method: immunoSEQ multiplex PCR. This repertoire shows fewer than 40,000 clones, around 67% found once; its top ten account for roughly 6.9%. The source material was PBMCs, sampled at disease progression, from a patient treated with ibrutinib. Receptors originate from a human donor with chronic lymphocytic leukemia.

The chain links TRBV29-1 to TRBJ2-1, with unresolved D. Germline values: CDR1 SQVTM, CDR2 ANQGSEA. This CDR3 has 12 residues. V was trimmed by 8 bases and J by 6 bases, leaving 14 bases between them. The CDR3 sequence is CSSLVGGNEQFF. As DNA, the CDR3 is TGCAGCTCTCTGGTCGGTGGCAATGAGCAGTTCTTC.

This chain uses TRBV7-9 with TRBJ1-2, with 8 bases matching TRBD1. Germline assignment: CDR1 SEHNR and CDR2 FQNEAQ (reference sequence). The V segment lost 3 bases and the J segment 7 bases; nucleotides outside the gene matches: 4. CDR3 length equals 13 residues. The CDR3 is CASSLDRVSGYTF. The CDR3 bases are TGTGCCAGCAGCTTGGACAGGGTCTCTGGCTACACCTTC.

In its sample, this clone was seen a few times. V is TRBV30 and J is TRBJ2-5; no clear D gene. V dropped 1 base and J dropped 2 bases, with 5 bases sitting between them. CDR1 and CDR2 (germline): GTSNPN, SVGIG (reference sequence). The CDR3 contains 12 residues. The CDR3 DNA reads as TGTGCCTGGAGTGGGGCTCAAGAGACCCAGTACTTC. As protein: CAWSGAQETQYF.

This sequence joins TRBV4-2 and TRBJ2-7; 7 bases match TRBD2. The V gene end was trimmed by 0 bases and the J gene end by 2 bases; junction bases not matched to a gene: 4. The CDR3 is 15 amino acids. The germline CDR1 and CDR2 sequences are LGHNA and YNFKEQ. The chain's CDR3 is CASSQDTSGTYEQYF. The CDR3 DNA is TGTGCCAGCAGCCAAGATACGAGCGGGACCTACGAGCAGTACTTC.

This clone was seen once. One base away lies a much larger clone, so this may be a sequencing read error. The CDR3 coding sequence is TGTGCCAGCAGTGGACTAGTTGGGCAGTTCTTC. Protein sequence: CASSGLVGQFF. The chain combines TRBV6-1 with TRBJ2-1, with D tentatively TRBD2 (6 bases). Trimming removed 4 bases at V and 12 bases at J, with 10 bases between. The V gene's germline CDR1 is MNHNS and CDR2 SASEGT. CDR3 size: 11 residues.

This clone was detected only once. The CDR3, as DNA: TGTGCCAGCAGTGAGGCAGGGGGGTGGTGGAATGAGCAGTTCTTC. This translates into CASSEAGGWWNEQFF. This chain joins TRBV2 and TRBJ2-1, with a possible D match to TRBD1 (7 bases). CDR1 and CDR2 (germline): SNHLY, FYNNEI. V dropped 3 bases and J dropped 7 bases, with 16 bases sitting between them. CDR3 size: 15 residues.

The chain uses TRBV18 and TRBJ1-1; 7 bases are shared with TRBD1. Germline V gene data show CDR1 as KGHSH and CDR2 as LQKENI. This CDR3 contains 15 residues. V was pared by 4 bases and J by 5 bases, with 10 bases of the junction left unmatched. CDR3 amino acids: CASSLDTGESTEAFF. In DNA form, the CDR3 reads TGTGCCAGCTCACTTGACACAGGGGAATCGACTGAAGCTTTCTTT.

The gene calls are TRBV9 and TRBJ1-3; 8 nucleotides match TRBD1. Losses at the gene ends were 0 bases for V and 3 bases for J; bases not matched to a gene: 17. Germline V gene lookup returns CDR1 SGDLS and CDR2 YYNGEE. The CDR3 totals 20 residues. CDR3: CASSVATGLGTGGLGNTIYF. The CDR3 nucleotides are TGTGCCAGCAGCGTAGCTACGGGACTAGGGACAGGCGGCCTTGGAAACACCATATATTTT.

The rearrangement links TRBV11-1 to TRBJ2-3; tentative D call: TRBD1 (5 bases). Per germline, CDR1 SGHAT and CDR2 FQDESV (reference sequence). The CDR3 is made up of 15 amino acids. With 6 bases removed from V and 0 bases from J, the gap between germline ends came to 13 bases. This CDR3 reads CASRSRKGSTDTQYF. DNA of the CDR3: TGTGCCAGCAGGTCCAGGAAGGGGAGCACAGATACGCAGTATTTT.

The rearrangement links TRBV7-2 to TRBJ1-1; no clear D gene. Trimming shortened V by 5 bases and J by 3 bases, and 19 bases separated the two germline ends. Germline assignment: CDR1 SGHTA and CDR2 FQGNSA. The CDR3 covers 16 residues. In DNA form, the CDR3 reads TGTGCCAGCAGCCCCTCCCACGTCGACGGCCACACTGAAGCTTTCTTT. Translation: CASSPSHVDGHTEAFF.

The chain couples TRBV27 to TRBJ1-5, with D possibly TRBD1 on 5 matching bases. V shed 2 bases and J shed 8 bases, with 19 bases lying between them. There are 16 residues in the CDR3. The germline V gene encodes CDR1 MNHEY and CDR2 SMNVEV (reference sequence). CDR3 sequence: CASSLTGGTGRKPQHF. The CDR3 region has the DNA TGTGCCAGCAGTTTAACGGGGGGGACGGGGAGGAAGCCCCAGCATTTT.

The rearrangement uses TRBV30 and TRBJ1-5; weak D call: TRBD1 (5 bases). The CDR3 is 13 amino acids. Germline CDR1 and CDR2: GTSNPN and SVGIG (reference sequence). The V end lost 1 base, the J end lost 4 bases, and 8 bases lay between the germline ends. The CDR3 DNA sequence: TGTGCCTGGAGTGCGCAGGGAAATCAGCCCCAGCATTTT. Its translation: CAWSAQGNQPQHF.

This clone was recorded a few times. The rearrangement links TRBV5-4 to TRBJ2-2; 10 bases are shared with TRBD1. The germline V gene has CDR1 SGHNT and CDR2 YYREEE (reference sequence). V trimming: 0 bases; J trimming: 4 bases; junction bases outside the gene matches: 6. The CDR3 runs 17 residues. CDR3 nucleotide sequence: TGTGCCAGCAGCTTGGAACCGACAGGGGGCGGCACCGGGGAGCTGTTTTTT. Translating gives CASSLEPTGGGTGELFF.

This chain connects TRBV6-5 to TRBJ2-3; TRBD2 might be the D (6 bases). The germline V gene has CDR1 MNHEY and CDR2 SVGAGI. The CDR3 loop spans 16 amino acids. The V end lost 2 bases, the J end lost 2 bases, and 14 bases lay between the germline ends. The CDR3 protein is CASSYERAGSTDTQYF. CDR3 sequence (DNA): TGTGCCAGCAGTTACGAGCGAGCGGGTTCCACAGATACGCAGTATTTT.

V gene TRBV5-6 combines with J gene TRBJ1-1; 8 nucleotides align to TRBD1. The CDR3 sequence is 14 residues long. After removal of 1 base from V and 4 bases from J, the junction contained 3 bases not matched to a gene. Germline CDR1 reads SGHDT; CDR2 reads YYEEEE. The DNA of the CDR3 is TGTGCCAGCAGCTTGCCACAGGGGGGCACTGAAGCTTTCTTT. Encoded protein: CASSLPQGGTEAFF. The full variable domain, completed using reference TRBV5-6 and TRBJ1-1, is DAGVTQSPTHLIKTRGQQVTLRCSPKSGHDTVSWYQQALGQGPQFIFQYYEEEERQRGNFPDRFSGHQFPNYSSELNVNALLLGDSALYLCASSLPQGGTEAFFGQGTRLTVV.

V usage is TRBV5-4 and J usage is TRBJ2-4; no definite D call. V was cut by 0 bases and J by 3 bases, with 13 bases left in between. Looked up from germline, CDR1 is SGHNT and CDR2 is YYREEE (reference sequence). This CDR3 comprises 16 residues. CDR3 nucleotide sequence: TGTGCCAGCAGCTTGGCGATCGTAGACGGCAAAAACATTCAGTACTTC. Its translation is CASSLAIVDGKNIQYF.

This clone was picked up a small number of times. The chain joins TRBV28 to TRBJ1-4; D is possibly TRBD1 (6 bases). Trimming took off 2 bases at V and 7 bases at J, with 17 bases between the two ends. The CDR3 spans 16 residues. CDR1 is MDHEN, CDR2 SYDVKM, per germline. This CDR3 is CASSLRGAQVGEKLFF. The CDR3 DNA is TGTGCCAGCAGTTTACGGGGGGCGCAGGTTGGTGAAAAACTGTTTTTT. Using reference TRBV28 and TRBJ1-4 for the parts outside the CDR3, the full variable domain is DVKVTQSSRYLVKRTGEKVFLECVQDMDHENMFWYRQDPGLGLRLIYFSYDVKMKEKGDIPEGYSVSREKKERFSLILESASTNQTSMYLCASSLRGAQVGEKLFFGSGTQLSVL.

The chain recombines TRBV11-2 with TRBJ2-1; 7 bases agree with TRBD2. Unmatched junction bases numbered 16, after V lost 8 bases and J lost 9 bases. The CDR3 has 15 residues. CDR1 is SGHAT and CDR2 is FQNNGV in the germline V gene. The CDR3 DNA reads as TGTGCCAGCGGTCTTATGAGCGGGGCCGGGAGTGAGCAGTTCTTC. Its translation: CASGLMSGAGSEQFF.

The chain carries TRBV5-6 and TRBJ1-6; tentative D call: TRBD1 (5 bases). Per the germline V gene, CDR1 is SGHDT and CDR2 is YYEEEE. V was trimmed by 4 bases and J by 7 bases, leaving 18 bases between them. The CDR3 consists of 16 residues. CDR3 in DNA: TGTGCCAGCAGCCCGGGACGGCGAGGTTGGAATTCACCCCTCCACTTT. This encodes CASSPGRRGWNSPLHF.

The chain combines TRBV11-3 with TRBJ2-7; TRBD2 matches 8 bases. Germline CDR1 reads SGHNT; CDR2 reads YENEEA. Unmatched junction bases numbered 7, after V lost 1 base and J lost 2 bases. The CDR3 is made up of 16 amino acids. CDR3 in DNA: TGTGCCAGCAGCTTAGCTGGCTCGCGGGAGGCCTACGAGCAGTACTTC. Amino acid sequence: CASSLAGSREAYEQYF.